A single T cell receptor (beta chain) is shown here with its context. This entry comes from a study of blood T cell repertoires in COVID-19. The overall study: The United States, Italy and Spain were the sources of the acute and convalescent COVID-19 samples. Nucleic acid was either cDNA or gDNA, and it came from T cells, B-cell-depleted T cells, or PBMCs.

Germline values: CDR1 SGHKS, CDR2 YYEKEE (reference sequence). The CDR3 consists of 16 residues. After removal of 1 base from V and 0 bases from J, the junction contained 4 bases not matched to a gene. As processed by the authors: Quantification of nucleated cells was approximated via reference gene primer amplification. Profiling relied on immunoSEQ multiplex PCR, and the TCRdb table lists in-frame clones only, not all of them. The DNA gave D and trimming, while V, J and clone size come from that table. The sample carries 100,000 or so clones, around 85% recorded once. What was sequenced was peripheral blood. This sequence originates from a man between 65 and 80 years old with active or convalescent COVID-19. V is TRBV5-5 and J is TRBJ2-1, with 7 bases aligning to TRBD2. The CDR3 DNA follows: TGTGCCAGCAGCTTGCGGATAGCGGGCTCCTACAATGAGCAGTTCTTC. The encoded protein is CASSLRIAGSYNEQFF.